This T cell receptor (beta chain) was recovered during a study of blood T cell repertoires in COVID-19. Study at large: Samples of COVID-19 (acute and convalescent) were obtained from the United States, Italy and Spain. Nucleic acid was either cDNA or gDNA, and it came from T cells, B-cell-depleted T cells, or PBMCs.

Original methodology: The authors estimated nucleated cell counts from reference gene primer amplification. Profiling relied on immunoSEQ multiplex PCR, and the TCRdb table lists in-frame clones only, not all of them. The V and J calls and clone size were taken over from that table, and D and trimming were inferred from the DNA. The repertoire has some 400,000 clones, around 87% of them found once; the top ten carry roughly 10%. In Seattle, patients joined the study during active infection and were tracked longitudinally. Per the germline V gene, CDR1 is MNHEY and CDR2 is SVGAGI. The CDR3 loop spans 15 amino acids. Between the trimmed V and J ends, which lost 8 bases and 4 bases, there was a span of 15 bases.

This TCR came from a woman between 25 and 40 years old with COVID-19, enrolled during active disease. This rearrangement joins TRBV6-5 to TRBJ1-6, with D tentatively TRBD1 (6 bases). Sequencing input: peripheral blood. The CDR3 here is CASWPRTEYNSPLHF. CDR3 bases: TGTGCCAGCTGGCCTCGGACAGAATATAATTCACCCCTCCACTTT.